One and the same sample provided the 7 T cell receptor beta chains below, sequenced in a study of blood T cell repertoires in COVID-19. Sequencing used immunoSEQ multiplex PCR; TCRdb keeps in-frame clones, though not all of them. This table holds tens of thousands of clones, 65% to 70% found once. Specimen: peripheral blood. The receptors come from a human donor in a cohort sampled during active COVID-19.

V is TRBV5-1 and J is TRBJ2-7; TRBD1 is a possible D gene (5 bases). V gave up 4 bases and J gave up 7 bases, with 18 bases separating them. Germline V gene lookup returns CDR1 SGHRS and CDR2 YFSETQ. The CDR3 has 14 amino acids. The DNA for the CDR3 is TGCGCCAGCAGCACCGGTAATTCAGGGCGGGAGCAGTACTTC. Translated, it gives CASSTGNSGREQYF.

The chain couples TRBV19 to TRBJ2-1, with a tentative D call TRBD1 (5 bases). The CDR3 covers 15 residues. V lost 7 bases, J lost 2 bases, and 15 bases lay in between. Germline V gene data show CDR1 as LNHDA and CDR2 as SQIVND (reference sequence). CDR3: CASTSGRVPYNEQFF. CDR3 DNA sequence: TGTGCCAGTACCTCGGGCAGGGTCCCCTACAATGAGCAGTTCTTC.

CDR3 coding DNA: TGTGCCAGCACCATGCAGAGCAATCAGCCCCAGCATTTT. Translation gives CASTMQSNQPQHF. The J gene is TRBJ1-5, the V gene TRBV7-8; D is undetermined. The germline V gene encodes CDR1 SGHVS and CDR2 FQNEAQ. This CDR3 contains 13 residues. V lost 7 bases and J 1 base, leaving 8 bases between the germline ends.

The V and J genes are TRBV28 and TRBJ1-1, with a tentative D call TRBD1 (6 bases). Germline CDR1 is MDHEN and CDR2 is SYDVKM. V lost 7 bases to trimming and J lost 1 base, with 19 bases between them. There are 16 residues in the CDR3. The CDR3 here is CASIRRTVIKNTEAFF. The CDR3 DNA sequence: TGTGCCAGCATTCGTAGGACAGTGATTAAGAACACTGAAGCTTTCTTT.

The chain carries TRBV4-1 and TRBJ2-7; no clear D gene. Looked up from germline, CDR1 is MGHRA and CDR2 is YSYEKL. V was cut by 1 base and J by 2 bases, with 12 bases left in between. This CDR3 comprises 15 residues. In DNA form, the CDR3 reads TGCGCCAGCAGCCAAGCCCCCTCAGAGGCCTACGAGCAGTACTTC. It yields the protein CASSQAPSEAYEQYF.

The CDR3 here is CASRSGGLYGYTF. CDR3 coding DNA: TGTGCCAGCCGGAGCGGGGGTCTCTATGGCTACACCTTC. V usage is TRBV12-3 or TRBV12-4 and J usage is TRBJ1-2, with D possibly TRBD1 on 5 matching bases. Trimming left V 8 bases short and J 4 bases short, with 14 bases between. The CDR3 runs 13 residues.

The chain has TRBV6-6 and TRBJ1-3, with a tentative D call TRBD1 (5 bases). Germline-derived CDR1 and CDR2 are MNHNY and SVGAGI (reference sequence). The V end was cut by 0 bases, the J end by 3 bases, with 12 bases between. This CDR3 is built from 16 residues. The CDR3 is CASSYSGPGGGNTIYF. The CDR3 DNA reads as TGTGCCAGCAGTTACTCGGGGCCGGGGGGTGGAAACACCATATATTTT.